Described below is a single T cell receptor beta chain sequence and its context. This clonotype has a handful of counts. Which antigen it targets is not known. Base qualities are not recorded, but no much larger clone differs from it by a single base. A patient counted as having stable Graves' hyperthyroidism if no progression to ophthalmopathy occurred over 18 months of follow-up. The hyperthyroidism patients were between 18 and 65 years old and newly diagnosed, with a disease duration of less than 2 months. Any patient with an uncontrolled infection, another autoimmune disease, pregnancy or lactation was excluded. Clinical symptoms, serum thyroxine and TRAb, thyroid ultrasound, and orbital computed tomography formed the basis for the diagnoses. PBMCs were separated from approximately 9.9 ml of fresh peripheral blood using Ficoll-Paque density gradient centrifugation. Total RNA was extracted using Trizol reagent, and RNA quality was assessed on an Agilent 2100 Bioanalyzer.

The data were taken from a study of T cells in Graves' hyperthyroidism and ophthalmopathy (dated by TCRdb to between 2019 and 2020). Notes on the research overall: Peripheral blood samples were taken at initial diagnosis, before any treatment was given. To identify TCR V-J signatures that set the groups apart, the researchers used a discovery cohort of about a hundred patients, made up of around 42 with Graves' ophthalmopathy and 57 with stable Graves' hyperthyroidism. Whether ophthalmopathy could be predicted prospectively was tested in an independent validation cohort made up of fewer than 20 hyperthyroidism patients plus 17 patients who later progressed to ophthalmopathy. The roughly 100 discovery patients were randomly divided into training and test sets at a 7:3 ratio. Thyroid tissue and blood T-cell repertoires from six Graves' hyperthyroidism patients were also compared in the study. Once sampling was done, hyperthyroidism patients were given methimazole at a starting dose of 30 mg daily, whereas ophthalmopathy patients were given high-dose intravenous methylprednisolone. According to the paper, TCR Vbeta CDR3 sequencing was carried out on 135 peripheral blood samples, which came from more than 40 ophthalmopathy, around 74 hyperthyroidism and about 17 progressor patients.

Paper-wide results and their limitations: Ophthalmopathy was separated from stable hyperthyroidism by a 13 V-J signature model, with approximately 89% sensitivity and roughly 81% specificity obtained in cross-validation and 80%/75% obtained in testing. Most expanded thyroid clonotypes (frequency above 0.001) were also detected in blood, suggesting blood repertoires may reflect thyroid immune responses. No statistical method was used to set the sample size in advance, and investigators knew the group allocation. In validation, progression to ophthalmopathy was predicted by the model with roughly 71% sensitivity and 72.22% specificity, a median of roughly 6.4 months before onset.

Unmatched junction bases come to 11, with V trimmed by 10 bases and J by 6 bases. The germline V gene provides CDR1 ENHRY and CDR2 SYGVKD. The CDR3 covers 14 residues, taking in both the cysteine and the phenylalanine. The read is trimmed to its CDR3 DNA, 42 bases read in frame from base 1. Amplification of TCR beta CDR3 regions was carried out from RNA transcripts. A first-round RT-PCR of the TCR CDR3 used the HTBI primer set with the Qiagen OneStep RT-PCR kit. Libraries were constructed in a second round of multiplex PCR, after which size selection and purification were performed. Sequencing of the libraries was done on an Illumina HiSeq2000 using paired-end 100 bp reads. The authors' pipeline ran thus. SOAPnuke was used to process the raw data, removing reads that contained adapters or uncalled bases, had a mean Phred below 15, or lacked an exact match to the constant primer or identifier. COPE v1.2.5 was used to merge high-quality paired reads, and clonotypes were defined as unique nucleotide sequences. MiTCR v1.1 was used to align clonotypes to the IMGT TRBV, TRBD and TRBJ reference segments. The analysis was restricted to V-J combinations with a frequency above 0.0001, which together covered just over 99% of the repertoires. The TCS score was defined as F50 (clonal expansion) divided by E x V (chaos), with BLOSUM62-based TCRdist calculated between CDR3 peptides within each V-J. Welch's t-statistics and random forest reduced around 520 V-J features to 13, which were used in a naive Bayes classifier (R e1071). The similarity between thyroid and blood repertoires was quantified using the Morisita-Horn index. Through fastp at Q25 and MiXCR, TCRdb rebuilt clones from the public reads, retaining in-frame beta chains. Identical CDR3 protein sequences are pooled into one entry, listed with their most common genes and DNA. TCRdb's processing, not the authors', yielded these V and J calls. This sample holds hundreds of thousands of distinct CDR3 sequences; 35% to 40% were observed only once. Jointly, the top ten make up approximately 8.7% of the sample.

The sequence was obtained from a man between 18 and 35 years old with Graves' hyperthyroidism. Sequencing used blood. The chain joins TRBV10-3 to TRBJ1-5; 8 bases in between match TRBD1. CDR3 sequence: CASILGQGGQPQHF. The bases read TGTGCCAGCATCCTAGGACAGGGAGGTCAGCCCCAGCATTTT.